These 23 T cell receptor beta chains were all obtained from the same sample, sequenced in a study of shared clonotypes between healthy human individuals. Sequencing was performed with immunoSEQ multiplex PCR; in TCRdb, only in-frame clones are kept and a portion is missing. The sample consists of nearly 2 million clones, over 85% of them appearing once. CD45RO negativity and positive selection for CCR7 defined naive CD8 cells, a population that excluded terminally differentiated effector memory CD45RA+ cells. Source material: naive CD8+ T cells sorted from blood. The origin of the receptors is a young man in good health.

The V gene is TRBV5-4, the J gene TRBJ2-7; 8 bases map to TRBD2. CDR1 SGHNT and CDR2 YYREEE come from the germline V gene (reference sequence). The CDR3 has 14 residues. Losses at the gene ends were 6 bases for V and 0 bases for J; bases not matched to a gene: 5. The CDR3 sequence: CASTGGESSYEQYF. The CDR3, as DNA: TGTGCCAGCACCGGGGGGGAAAGCTCCTACGAGCAGTACTTC.

This clone was seen a single time. This chain links TRBV27 with TRBJ1-4; D is perhaps TRBD1 (5 bases). The ends were cut back, 5 bases at V and 5 bases at J, with 15 bases in the middle. The CDR3 has 15 residues. Germline-derived CDR1 and CDR2 are MNHEY and SMNVEV (reference sequence). CDR3 bases: TGTGCCAGCAGTCCGAGGGGACCCCGGAATGAAAAACTGTTTTTT. Protein sequence: CASSPRGPRNEKLFF. The variable domain in full, completed from reference TRBV27 and TRBJ1-4, reads EAQVTQNPRYLITVTGKKLTVTCSQNMNHEYMSWYRQDPGLGLRQIYYSMNVEVTDKGDVPEGYKVSRKEKRNFPLILESPSPNQTSLYFCASSPRGPRNEKLFFGSGTQLSVL.

The V and J genes are TRBV6-1 and TRBJ2-7, with 7 bases identical to TRBD1. CDR3 length: 11 residues. CDR1 is MNHNS, CDR2 SASEGT, per germline. V was pared by 8 bases and J by 2 bases, with 0 bases of the junction left unmatched. CDR3 DNA sequence: TGTGCCAGCGACAGGGCCTACGAGCAGTACTTC. It codes for CASDRAYEQYF.

The chain carries TRBV7-6 and TRBJ1-3, with 8 bases aligning to TRBD1. Germline values: CDR1 SGHVS, CDR2 FNYEAQ. V lost 1 base, J lost 4 bases, and 9 bases stayed unmatched. The CDR3 spans 17 residues. The CDR3 bases are TGTGCCAGCAGCTTAGAGCGTACAGGGGGGAAGGGAAACACCATATATTTT. Its translation: CASSLERTGGKGNTIYF.

V usage is TRBV19 and J usage is TRBJ2-5, with D unclear. Between the trimmed V and J ends, which lost 6 bases and 2 bases, there was a span of 19 bases. The CDR3 covers 16 residues. Germline V gene data show CDR1 as LNHDA and CDR2 as SQIVND (reference sequence). The CDR3 reads CASSPGVKRSQETQYF. DNA for the CDR3: TGTGCCAGTAGCCCCGGTGTTAAGCGTTCGCAAGAGACCCAGTACTTC.

This clone was counted once. The chain joins TRBV7-6 to TRBJ2-1; 9 bases line up with TRBD2. Germline assignment: CDR1 SGHVS and CDR2 FNYEAQ. V dropped 3 bases and J dropped 2; count of bases not matched to a gene: 14. The CDR3 covers 19 residues. The CDR3 sequence is CASSFGGSSGESPYNEQFF. The CDR3 nucleotides are TGTGCCAGCAGCTTTGGGGGATCTAGCGGGGAAAGCCCCTACAATGAGCAGTTCTTC.

This chain links TRBV18 with TRBJ2-5; D call uncertain. Trimming pared 0 bases from V and 1 base from J, leaving 18 bases between. Germline V gene data show CDR1 as KGHSH and CDR2 as LQKENI. This CDR3 has 18 residues. The CDR3 sequence: CASSPPGFPDPFQETQYF. The CDR3 DNA is TGTGCCAGCTCACCACCGGGGTTCCCCGACCCCTTCCAAGAGACCCAGTACTTC.

This chain uses TRBV9 with TRBJ2-1, with 8 bases fitting TRBD1. The CDR3 has 14 residues. CDR1 and CDR2 (germline): SGDLS, YYNGEE. The junction had 5 bases not matched to a gene; V was cut back by 4 bases and J by 5 bases. The CDR3: CASSLGQGHNEQFF. The CDR3 nucleotides read TGTGCCAGCAGCTTAGGACAGGGACACAATGAGCAGTTCTTC.

The chain joins TRBV27 to TRBJ2-7; no reliable D call. V dropped 6 bases and J dropped 4 bases, with 10 bases sitting between them. Germline-derived CDR1 and CDR2 are MNHEY and SMNVEV (reference sequence). The CDR3 is 12 residues long. The CDR3 region is CASRKGLYEQYF. CDR3 sequence (DNA): TGTGCCAGCAGGAAGGGTCTATACGAGCAGTACTTC.

The CDR3 region is CSVTRQGMKGEAFF. CDR3 sequence (DNA): TGCAGCGTAACACGACAGGGAATGAAGGGAGAAGCTTTCTTT. The V and J genes are TRBV29-1 and TRBJ1-1, with 7 bases matching TRBD1. The CDR3 runs to 14 residues. Germline CDR1 reads SQVTM; CDR2 reads ANQGSEA. V lost 6 bases and J lost 8; bases outside the gene matches: 15.

J is TRBJ2-2 and V is TRBV5-1; either TRBD1 or TRBD2 may fit D (5 bases each). Germline V CDR1 and CDR2: SGHRS, YFSETQ. V dropped 0 bases and J dropped 3 bases, with 9 bases sitting between them. The CDR3 spans 15 residues. The CDR3 protein is CASSLGGADTGELFF. The CDR3 DNA follows: TGCGCCAGCAGCTTGGGAGGGGCCGACACCGGGGAGCTGTTTTTT.

This chain connects TRBV5-1 to TRBJ1-1; D perhaps matches TRBD1 (5 bases). The CDR3 is made up of 13 amino acids. Deletions cut 4 bases from V and 5 bases from J, with 12 bases between. CDR1 SGHRS and CDR2 YFSETQ come from the germline V gene. Here the CDR3 DNA reads TGCGCCAGCAGCCTCAGGGTTTGGACTGAAGCTTTCTTT. It translates to CASSLRVWTEAFF.

The chain uses TRBV4-1 and TRBJ1-5; D remains ambiguous. The CDR3 covers 14 residues. V was pared by 5 bases and J by 4 bases, with 12 bases between. Germline V gene lookup returns CDR1 MGHRA and CDR2 YSYEKL. For the CDR3, the DNA is TGCGCCAGCAGCAAGATTGACGAGAATCAGCCCCAGCATTTT. Protein sequence: CASSKIDENQPQHF.

The V gene is TRBV10-2, the J gene TRBJ1-2; TRBD1 agrees at 7 bases. This CDR3 has 14 amino acids. With V trimmed by 1 base and J by 5 bases, 4 bases remained unmatched. Germline CDR1 and CDR2: WSHSY and SAAADI. CDR3 residues: CASSEFVTGYGYTF. In DNA form, the CDR3 reads TGCGCCAGCAGTGAGTTTGTGACAGGGTATGGCTACACCTTC.

This rearrangement joins TRBV15 to TRBJ2-6; D not certain. CDR3 size: 15 residues. Trimming removed 1 base from V and 4 bases from J, with 8 bases in between. Germline V gives CDR1 LNHNV, CDR2 YYDKDF (reference sequence). In DNA, the CDR3 is TGTGCCACCAGCAGAGCTCAAGAGGGGGCCAACGTCCTGACTTTC. This codes for CATSRAQEGANVLTF.

This chain connects TRBV5-5 to TRBJ2-2, with D uncertain. CDR3 length equals 13 residues. The V and J ends lost 4 bases and 5 bases respectively, with 9 bases between them. Germline V gene data show CDR1 as SGHKS and CDR2 as YYEKEE (reference sequence). The CDR3 DNA sequence: TGTGCCAGCAGCATAGTCCCGACCGGGGAGCTGTTTTTT. It codes for CASSIVPTGELFF.

The V call is TRBV9, the J call TRBJ1-5; the D is unclear. Germline CDR1 SGDLS, CDR2 YYNGEE. Trimming left V 0 bases short and J 0 bases short, with 7 bases between. The CDR3 is 15 residues long. The CDR3 sequence is CASSVGHNSNQPQHF. The CDR3 DNA reads as TGTGCCAGCAGCGTAGGGCACAATAGCAATCAGCCCCAGCATTTT. Full variable domain (outside the CDR3, taken from reference TRBV9 and TRBJ1-5): DSGVTQTPKHLITATGQRVTLRCSPRSGDLSVYWYQQSLDQGLQFLIQYYNGEERAKGNILERFSAQQFPDLHSELNLSSLELGDSALYFCASSVGHNSNQPQHFGDGTRLSIL.

The CDR3 is CASSQDPSGPEETQYF. In DNA, the CDR3 is TGCGCCAGCAGCCAAGATCCCAGCGGCCCCGAGGAGACCCAGTACTTC. The V call is TRBV4-1, the J call TRBJ2-5; tentatively, D is TRBD2 (5 bases). CDR3 length: 16 amino acids. Trimming stripped 0 bases from V and 5 bases from J, with 16 bases between. Germline CDR1 MGHRA, CDR2 YSYEKL.

This CDR3 is CASSWTEGAPHSNEQFF. Written as DNA, the CDR3 is TGTGCCAGCAGCTGGACGGAAGGCGCCCCCCACTCCAATGAGCAGTTCTTC. The chain carries TRBV5-6 and TRBJ2-1; D is uncertain. The V end lost 3 bases, the J end lost 6 bases, and 22 bases lay between the germline ends. CDR1 is SGHDT, CDR2 YYEEEE, per germline. This CDR3 is 17 amino acids long.

Comments on this clone: Other DNA sequences in this sample translate to the same CDR3. The V and J genes are TRBV29-1 and TRBJ2-3; no reliable D call. CDR3 length equals 11 residues. The V end lost 5 bases, the J end lost 3 bases, and 6 bases lay between the germline ends. The germline V gene encodes CDR1 SQVTM and CDR2 ANQGSEA. CDR3 DNA: TGCAGCGTTCTTGTGACAGATACGCAGTATTTT. The encoded protein is CSVLVTDTQYF.

The CDR3 nucleotides read TGTGCCAGCAGTTTGGGCCTTACTAGCGGGGATCCGTTCTTC. The encoded protein is CASSLGLTSGDPFF. The chain employs TRBV28 and TRBJ2-1; 10 nucleotides align to TRBD2. V gave up 3 bases and J gave up 15 bases; unmatched junction bases: 11. CDR1 is MDHEN, CDR2 SYDVKM, per germline. The length of the CDR3 is 14 residues.

In the case of this clone: Other nucleotide sequences in the sample specify the same CDR3. This chain uses TRBV5-6 with TRBJ1-5; D is possibly TRBD1 (6 bases). In germline, CDR1 is SGHDT, CDR2 YYEEEE. This CDR3 region has 12 residues. Trimming took off 2 bases at V and 7 bases at J, with 7 bases between the two ends. CDR3 residues: CASSLQGQPQHF. DNA for the CDR3: TGTGCCAGCAGCTTACAGGGCCAGCCCCAGCATTTT.

The V call is TRBV6-5, the J call TRBJ2-5, with 10 bases lining up with TRBD2. V lost 6 bases and J lost 4; bases outside the gene matches: 5. The CDR3 runs 14 residues. The germline gives CDR1 MNHEY, CDR2 SVGAGI. CDR3 coding DNA: TGTGCCAGCAGAGCGGGAGGGGATTCAGAGACCCAGTACTTC. Protein: CASRAGGDSETQYF.